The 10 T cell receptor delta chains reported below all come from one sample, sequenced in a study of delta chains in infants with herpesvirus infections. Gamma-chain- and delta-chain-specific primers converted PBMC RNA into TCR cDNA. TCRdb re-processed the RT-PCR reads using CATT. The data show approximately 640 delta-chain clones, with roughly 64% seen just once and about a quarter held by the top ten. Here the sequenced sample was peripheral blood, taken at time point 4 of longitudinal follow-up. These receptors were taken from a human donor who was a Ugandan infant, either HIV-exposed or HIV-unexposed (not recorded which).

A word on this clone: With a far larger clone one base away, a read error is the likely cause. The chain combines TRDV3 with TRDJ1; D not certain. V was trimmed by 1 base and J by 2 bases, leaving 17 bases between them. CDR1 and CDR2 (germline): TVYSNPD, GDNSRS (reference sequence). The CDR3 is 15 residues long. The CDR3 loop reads CAFINLYCLTDKLIF. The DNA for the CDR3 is TGTGCCTTTATAAATCTGTACTGTCTTACCGATAAACTCATCTTT. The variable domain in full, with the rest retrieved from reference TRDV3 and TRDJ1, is CDKVTQSSPDQTVASGSEVVLLCTYDTVYSNPDLFWYRIRPDYSFQFVFYGDNSRSEGADFTQGRFSVKHILTQKAFHLVISPVRTEDSATYYCAFINLYCLTDKLIFGKGTRVTVEP.

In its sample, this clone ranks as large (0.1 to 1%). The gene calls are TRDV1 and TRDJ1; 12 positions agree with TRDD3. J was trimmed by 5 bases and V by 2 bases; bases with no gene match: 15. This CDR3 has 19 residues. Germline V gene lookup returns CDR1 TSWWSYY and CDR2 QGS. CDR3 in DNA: TGTGCTCTTGGGGAAAGGCCTTCCAACTGGGGGATACTAGATGATAAACTCATCTTT. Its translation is CALGERPSNWGILDDKLIF.

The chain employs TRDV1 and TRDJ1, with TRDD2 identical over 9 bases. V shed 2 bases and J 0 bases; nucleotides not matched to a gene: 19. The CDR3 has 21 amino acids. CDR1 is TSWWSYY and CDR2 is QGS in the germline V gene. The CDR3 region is CALGESLPTMLGIEYTDKLIF. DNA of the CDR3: TGTGCTCTTGGGGAATCCCTTCCTACGATGCTGGGGATAGAGTACACCGATAAACTCATCTTT.

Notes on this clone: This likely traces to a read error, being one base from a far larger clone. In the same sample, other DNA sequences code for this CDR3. CDR3 in DNA: TGTGCCTTTATAAATCCGTACTGTCTCACCGATAAACTCATCTTT. This translates into CAFINPYCLTDKLIF. The chain combines TRDV3 with TRDJ1; D unclear. Trimming removed 1 base from V and 1 base from J, with 16 bases in between. Germline V CDR1 and CDR2: TVYSNPD, GDNSRS (reference sequence). This CDR3 region has 15 residues.

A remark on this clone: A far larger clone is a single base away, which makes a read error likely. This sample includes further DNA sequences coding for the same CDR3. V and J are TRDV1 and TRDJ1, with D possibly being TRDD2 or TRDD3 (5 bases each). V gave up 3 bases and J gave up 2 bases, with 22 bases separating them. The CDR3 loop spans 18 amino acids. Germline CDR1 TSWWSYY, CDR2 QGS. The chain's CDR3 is CALGDWIILDFYTDKLIF. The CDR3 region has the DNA TGTGCTCTTGGGGACTGGATAATCCTAGACTTCTATACCGATAAACTCATCTTT.

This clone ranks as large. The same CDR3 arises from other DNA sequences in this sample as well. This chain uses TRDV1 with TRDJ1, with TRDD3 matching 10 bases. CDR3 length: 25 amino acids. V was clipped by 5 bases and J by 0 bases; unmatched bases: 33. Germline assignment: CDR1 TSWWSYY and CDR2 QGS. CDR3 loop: CALGRSATSMYWGILTLFYTDKLIF. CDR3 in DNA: TGTGCTCTTGGGAGATCGGCCACGTCGATGTACTGGGGGATCCTCACCCTCTTTTACACCGATAAACTCATCTTT.

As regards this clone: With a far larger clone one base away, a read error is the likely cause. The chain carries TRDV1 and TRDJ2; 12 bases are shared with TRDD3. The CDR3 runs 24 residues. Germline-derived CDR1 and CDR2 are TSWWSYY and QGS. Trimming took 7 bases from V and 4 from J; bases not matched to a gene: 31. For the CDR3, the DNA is TGTGCTCTTGAAACCCCGCGGAGGTGGGGGGACTGGGGGATACTTGCGGTGTGGACAGCACAACTCTTCTTT. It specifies CALETPRRWGDWGILAVWTAQLFF.

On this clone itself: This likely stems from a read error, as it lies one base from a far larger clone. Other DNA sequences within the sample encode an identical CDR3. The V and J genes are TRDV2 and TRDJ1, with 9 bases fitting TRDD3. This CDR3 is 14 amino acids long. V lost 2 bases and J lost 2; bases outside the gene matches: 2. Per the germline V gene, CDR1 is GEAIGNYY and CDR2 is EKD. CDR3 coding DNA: TGTGCCTGTGACATACTGGGGGAGACCGATAAACTCATCTTT. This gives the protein CACDILGETDKLIF.

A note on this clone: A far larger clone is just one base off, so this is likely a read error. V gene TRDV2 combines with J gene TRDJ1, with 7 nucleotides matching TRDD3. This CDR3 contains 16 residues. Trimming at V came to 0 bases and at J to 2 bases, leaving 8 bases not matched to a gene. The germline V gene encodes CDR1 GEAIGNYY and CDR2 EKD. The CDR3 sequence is CACDTVLEDTTDKLIF. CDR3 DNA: TGTGCCTGTGACACCGTACTGGAGGATACGACCGATAAACTCATCTTT.

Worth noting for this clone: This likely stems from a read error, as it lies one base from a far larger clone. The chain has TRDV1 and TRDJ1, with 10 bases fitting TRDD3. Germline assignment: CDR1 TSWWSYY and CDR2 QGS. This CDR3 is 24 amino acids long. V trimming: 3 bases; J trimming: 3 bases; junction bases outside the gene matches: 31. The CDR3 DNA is TGTGCTCTTGGGGACCTCTGGGCCTTCCTGGTAACTGGGGGATCCTACGGCTACGCCGATAAACTCATCTTT. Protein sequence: CALGDLWAFLVTGGSYGYADKLIF.